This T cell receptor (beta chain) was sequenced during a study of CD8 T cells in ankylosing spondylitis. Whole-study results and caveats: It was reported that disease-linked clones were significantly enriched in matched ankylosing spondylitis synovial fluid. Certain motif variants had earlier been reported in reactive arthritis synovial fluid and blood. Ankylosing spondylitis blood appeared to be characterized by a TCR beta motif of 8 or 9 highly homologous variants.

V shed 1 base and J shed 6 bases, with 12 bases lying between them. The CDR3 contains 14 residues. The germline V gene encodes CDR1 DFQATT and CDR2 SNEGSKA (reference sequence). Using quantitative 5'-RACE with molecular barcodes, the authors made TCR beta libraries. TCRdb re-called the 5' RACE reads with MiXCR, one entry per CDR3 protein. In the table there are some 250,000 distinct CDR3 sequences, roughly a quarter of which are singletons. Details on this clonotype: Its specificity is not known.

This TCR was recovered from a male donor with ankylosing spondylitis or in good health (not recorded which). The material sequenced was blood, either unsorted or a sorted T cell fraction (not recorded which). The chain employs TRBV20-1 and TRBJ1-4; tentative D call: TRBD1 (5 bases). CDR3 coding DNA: TGCAGTGCTAGAGTCGGTGGGGGGGATGAAAAACTGTTTTTT. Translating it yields CSARVGGGDEKLFF.